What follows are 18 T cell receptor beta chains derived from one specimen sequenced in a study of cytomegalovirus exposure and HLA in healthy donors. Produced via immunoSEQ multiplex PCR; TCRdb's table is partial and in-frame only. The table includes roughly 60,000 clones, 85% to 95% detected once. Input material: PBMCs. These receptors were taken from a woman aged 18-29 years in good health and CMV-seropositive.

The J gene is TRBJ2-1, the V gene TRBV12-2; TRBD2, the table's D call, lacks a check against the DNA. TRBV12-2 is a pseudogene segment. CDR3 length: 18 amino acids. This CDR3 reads CASPIEITTSGTYNEQFF. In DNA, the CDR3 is TGTGCAAGTCCTATCGAAATAACGACTAGCGGGACCTACAATGAGCAGTTCTTC.

The CDR3 DNA follows: TGTGCCTGGAGTGTCGCAGATAACTACGAGCAGTACTTC. Its protein is CAWSVADNYEQYF. The chain couples TRBV30 to TRBJ2-7; D is undetermined. CDR1 and CDR2 from the germline V gene are GTSNPN and SVGIG (reference sequence). The CDR3 covers 13 residues. V gave up 0 bases and J gave up 3 bases, with 9 bases separating them. Looking up the rest from reference TRBV30 and TRBJ2-7 gives the full variable domain: SQTIHQWPATLVQPVGSPLSLECTVEGTSNPNLYWYRQAAGRGLQLLFYSVGIGQISSEVPQNLSASRPQDRQFILSSKKLLLSDSGFYLCAWSVADNYEQYFGPGTRLTVT.

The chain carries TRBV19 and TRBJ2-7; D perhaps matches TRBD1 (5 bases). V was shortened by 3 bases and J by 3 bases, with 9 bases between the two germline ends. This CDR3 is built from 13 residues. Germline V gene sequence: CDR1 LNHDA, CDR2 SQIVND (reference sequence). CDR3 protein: CASSIRDSYEQYF. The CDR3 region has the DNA TGTGCCAGTAGTATCCGTGACAGCTACGAGCAGTACTTC. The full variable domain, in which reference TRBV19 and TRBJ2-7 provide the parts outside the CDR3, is DGGITQSPKYLFRKEGQNVTLSCEQNLNHDAMYWYRQDPGQGLRLIYYSQIVNDFQKGDIAEGYSVSREKKESFPLTVTSAQKNPTAFYLCASSIRDSYEQYFGPGTRLTVT.

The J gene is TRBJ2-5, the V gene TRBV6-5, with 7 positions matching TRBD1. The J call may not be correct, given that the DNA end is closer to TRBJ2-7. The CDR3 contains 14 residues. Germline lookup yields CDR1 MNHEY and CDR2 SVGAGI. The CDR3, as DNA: TGTGCCAGCAAACAAGGACAGGCCAGTTACGAGCAGTACTTC. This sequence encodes CASKQGQASYEQYF.

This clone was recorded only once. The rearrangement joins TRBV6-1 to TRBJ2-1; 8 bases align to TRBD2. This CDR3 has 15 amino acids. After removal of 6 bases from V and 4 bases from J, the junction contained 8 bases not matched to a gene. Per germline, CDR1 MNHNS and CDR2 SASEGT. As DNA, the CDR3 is TGTGCCAGCAGGTCCCCGGGAGGGCGTTACAATGAGCAGTTCTTC. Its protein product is CASRSPGGRYNEQFF.

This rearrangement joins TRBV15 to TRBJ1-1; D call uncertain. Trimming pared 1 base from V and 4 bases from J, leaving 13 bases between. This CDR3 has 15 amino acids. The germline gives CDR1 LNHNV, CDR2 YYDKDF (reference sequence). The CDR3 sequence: CATSRVTDLPTEAFF. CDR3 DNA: TGTGCCACCAGCAGAGTTACTGATTTACCCACTGAAGCTTTCTTT.

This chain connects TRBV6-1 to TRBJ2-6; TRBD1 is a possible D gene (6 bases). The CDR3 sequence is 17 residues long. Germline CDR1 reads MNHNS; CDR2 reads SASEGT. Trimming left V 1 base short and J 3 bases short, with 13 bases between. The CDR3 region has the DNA TGTGCCAGCAGTGAAGGGGGCAGGGGTAGTGGGGCCAACGTCCTGACTTTC. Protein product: CASSEGGRGSGANVLTF.

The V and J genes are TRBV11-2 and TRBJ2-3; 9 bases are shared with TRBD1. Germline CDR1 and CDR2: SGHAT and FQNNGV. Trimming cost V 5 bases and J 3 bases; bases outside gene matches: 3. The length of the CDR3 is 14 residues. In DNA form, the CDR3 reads TGTGCCAGCAGCCTCGGGACAGGGACAGATACGCAGTATTTT. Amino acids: CASSLGTGTDTQYF.

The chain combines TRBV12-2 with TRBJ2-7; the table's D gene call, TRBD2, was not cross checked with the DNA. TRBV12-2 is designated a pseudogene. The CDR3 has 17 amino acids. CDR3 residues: CASRLASEGGLTYEQYF. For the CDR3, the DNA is TGTGCAAGTCGCTTAGCGTCGGAGGGAGGCTTAACCTACGAGCAGTACTTC.

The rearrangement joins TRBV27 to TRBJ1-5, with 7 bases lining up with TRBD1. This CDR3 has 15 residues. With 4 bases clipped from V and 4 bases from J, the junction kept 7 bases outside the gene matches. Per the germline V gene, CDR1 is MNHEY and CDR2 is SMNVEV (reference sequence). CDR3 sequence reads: CASSWTGPGNQPQHF. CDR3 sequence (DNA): TGTGCCAGCAGTTGGACAGGTCCAGGTAATCAGCCCCAGCATTTT.

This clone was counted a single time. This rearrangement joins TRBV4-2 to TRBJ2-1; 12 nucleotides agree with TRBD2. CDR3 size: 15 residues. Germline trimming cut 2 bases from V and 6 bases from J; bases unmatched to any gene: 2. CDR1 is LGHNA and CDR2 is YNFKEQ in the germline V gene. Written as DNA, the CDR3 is TGTGCCAGCAGCCAACCTAGCGGGAGGGGCAATGAGCAGTTCTTC. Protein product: CASSQPSGRGNEQFF.

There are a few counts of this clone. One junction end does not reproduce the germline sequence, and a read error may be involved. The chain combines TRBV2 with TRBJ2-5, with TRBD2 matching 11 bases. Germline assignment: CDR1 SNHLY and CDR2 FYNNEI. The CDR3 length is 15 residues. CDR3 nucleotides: TGTGCCAGCAGTGTACTAGCGGGGGTGCAAGGGACCCAGTACTTC. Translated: CASSVLAGVQGTQYF.

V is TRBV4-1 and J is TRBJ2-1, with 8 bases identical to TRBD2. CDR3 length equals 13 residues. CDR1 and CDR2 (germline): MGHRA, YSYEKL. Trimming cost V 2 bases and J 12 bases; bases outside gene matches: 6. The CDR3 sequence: CASSQSDGRGQFF. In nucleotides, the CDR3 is TGCGCCAGCAGCCAATCGGACGGGAGGGGGCAGTTCTTC.

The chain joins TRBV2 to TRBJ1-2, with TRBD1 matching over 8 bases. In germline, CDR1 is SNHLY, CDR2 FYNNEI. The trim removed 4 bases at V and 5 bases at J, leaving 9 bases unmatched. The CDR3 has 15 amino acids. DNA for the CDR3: TGTGCCAGCAGTGTACAAGGACAGGGAAAGTATGGCTACACCTTC. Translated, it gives CASSVQGQGKYGYTF.

Here the CDR3 DNA reads TGTGCCAGTAGTATAGGGAGCGGGGGTGGATCCTACAATGAGCAGTTCTTC. Translated, it gives CASSIGSGGGSYNEQFF. The chain has TRBV19 and TRBJ2-1; 8 bases are shared with TRBD2. Germline V gene data show CDR1 as LNHDA and CDR2 as SQIVND (reference sequence). This CDR3 is 17 amino acids long. Trimming cost V 1 base and J 1 base; bases outside gene matches: 6.

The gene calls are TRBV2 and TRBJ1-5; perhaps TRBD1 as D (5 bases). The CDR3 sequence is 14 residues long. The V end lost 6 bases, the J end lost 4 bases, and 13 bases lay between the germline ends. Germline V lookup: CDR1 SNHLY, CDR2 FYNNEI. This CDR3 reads CASRRGAGNQPQHF. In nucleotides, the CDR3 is TGTGCCAGCAGACGGGGCGCGGGGAATCAGCCCCAGCATTTT.

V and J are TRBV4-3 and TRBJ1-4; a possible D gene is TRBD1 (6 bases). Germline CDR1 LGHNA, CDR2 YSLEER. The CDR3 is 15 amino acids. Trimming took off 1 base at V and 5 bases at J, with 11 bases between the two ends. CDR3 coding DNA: TGCGCCAGCAGCCAAGCGAACAGGGACAATGAAAAACTGTTTTTT. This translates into CASSQANRDNEKLFF.

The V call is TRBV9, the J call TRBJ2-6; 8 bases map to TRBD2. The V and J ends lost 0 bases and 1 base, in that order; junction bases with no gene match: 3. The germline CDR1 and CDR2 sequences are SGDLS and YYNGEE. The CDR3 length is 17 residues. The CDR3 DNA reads TGTGCCAGCAGCGTAGCGGGGGGGCGTTCTGGGGCCAACGTCCTGACTTTC. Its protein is CASSVAGGRSGANVLTF.